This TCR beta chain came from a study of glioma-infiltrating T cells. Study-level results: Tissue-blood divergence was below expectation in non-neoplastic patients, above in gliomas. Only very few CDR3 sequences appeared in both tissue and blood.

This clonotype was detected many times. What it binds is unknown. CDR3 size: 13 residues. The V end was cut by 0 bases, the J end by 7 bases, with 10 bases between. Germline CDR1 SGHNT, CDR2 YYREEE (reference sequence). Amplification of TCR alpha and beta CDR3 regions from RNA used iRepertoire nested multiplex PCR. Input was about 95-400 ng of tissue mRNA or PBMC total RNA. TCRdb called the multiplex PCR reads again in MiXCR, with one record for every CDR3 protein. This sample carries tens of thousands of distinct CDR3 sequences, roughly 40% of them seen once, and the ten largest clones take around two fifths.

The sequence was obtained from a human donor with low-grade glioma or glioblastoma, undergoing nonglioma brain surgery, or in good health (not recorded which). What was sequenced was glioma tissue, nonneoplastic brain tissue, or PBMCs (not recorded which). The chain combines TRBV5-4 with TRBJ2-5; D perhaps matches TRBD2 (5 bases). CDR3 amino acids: CASSLDGVGTQYF. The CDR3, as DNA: TGTGCCAGCAGCTTGGACGGGGTGGGGACCCAGTACTTC.